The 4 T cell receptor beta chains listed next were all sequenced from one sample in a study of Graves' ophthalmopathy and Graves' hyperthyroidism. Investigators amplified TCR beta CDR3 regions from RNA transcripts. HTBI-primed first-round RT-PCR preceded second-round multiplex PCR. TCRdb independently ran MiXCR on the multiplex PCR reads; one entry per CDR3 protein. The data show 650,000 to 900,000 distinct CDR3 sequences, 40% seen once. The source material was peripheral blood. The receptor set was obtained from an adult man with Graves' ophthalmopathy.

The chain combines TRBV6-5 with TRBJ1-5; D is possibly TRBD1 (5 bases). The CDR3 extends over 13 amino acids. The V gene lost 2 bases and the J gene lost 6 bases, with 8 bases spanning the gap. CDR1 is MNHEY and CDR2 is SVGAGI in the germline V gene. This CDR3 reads CASSYRGGQPQHF. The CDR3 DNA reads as TGTGCCAGCAGTTACAGGGGTGGTCAGCCCCAGCATTTT.

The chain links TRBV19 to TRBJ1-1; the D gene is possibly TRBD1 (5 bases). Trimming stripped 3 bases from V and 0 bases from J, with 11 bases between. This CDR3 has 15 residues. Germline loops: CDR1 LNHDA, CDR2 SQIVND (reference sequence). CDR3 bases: TGTGCCAGTAGTATCAGGGTCCCGTTGAACACTGAAGCTTTCTTT. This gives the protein CASSIRVPLNTEAFF.

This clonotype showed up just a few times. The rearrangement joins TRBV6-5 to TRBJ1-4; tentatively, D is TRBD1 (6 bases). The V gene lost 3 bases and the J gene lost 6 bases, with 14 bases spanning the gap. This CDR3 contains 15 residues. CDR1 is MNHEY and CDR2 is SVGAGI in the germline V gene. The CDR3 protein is CASSYLGGVDEKLFF. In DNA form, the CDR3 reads TGTGCCAGCAGTTATTTAGGGGGTGTCGATGAAAAACTGTTTTTT.

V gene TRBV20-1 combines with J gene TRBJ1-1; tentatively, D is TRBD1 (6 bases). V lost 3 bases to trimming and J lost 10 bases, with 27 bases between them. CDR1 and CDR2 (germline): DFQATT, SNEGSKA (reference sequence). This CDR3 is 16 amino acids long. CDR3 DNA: TGCAGTGCTAGGTCGGGGAAAAGGGGGGGGCAAGAAGGAGCTTTCTTT. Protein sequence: CSARSGKRGGQEGAFF.